Listed here is a single TCR beta chain. Study processing details: Estimated nucleated cell counts came from reference gene primer amplification. Some clones are missing from TCRdb's copy, which holds only in-frame ones; the method was immunoSEQ multiplex PCR. Clonal size and the V and J genes are those of that table, whereas D and trimming came from the DNA. The repertoire includes just under 85,000 clones, 75% to 85% of them detected once, and roughly 32% sits in the top ten. These data belong to a study of blood T cell repertoires in COVID-19. Overall study context: From the United States, Italy and Spain came samples of acute and convalescent COVID-19. T cells, B-cell-depleted T cells, or PBMCs provided the cDNA or gDNA that served as material.

This CDR3 region has 14 residues. V was shortened by 1 base and J by 0 bases, with 7 bases between the two germline ends. Germline V gene lookup returns CDR1 KGHSH and CDR2 LQKENI. The sample taken for sequencing was peripheral blood. The J gene is TRBJ2-7, the V gene TRBV18; TRBD2 might be the D (6 bases). The receptor comes from a woman of 80 years or more with acute or convalescent COVID-19. CDR3 region: CASSPRGDSYEQYF. The DNA for the CDR3 is TGTGCCAGCTCACCACGGGGGGACTCCTACGAGCAGTACTTC.